The 29 T cell receptor beta chains presented below share a single source sample, sequenced in a study of response to subunit inactivated influenza vaccine. Each CDR3 protein gets one entry after TCRdb re-called the RT-PCR reads with MiXCR. The table has 710,000 or so distinct CDR3 sequences, roughly 14% seen once; the top ten hold around a tenth. Sequencing used PBMCs from blood, obtained roughly 12 days after vaccination. All receptors derive from a man aged 45-65 years who received an inactivated influenza vaccine.

The gene calls are TRBV11-2 and TRBJ2-3; 13 nucleotides match TRBD2. J lost 6 bases, V lost 5 bases, and 8 bases had no gene match. This CDR3 region has 16 residues. Germline V lookup: CDR1 SGHAT, CDR2 FQNNGV. The chain's CDR3 is CASSETSGGLGDTQYF. CDR3 coding DNA: TGTGCCAGCAGCGAGACTAGCGGGGGGTTGGGTGATACGCAGTATTTT. The entire variable domain, with the rest obtained from reference TRBV11-2 and TRBJ2-3, is as follows: EAGVAQSPRYKIIEKRQSVAFWCNPISGHATLYWYQQILGQGPKLLIQFQNNGVVDDSQLPKDRFSAERLKGVDSTLKIQPAKLEDSAVYLCASSETSGGLGDTQYFGPGTRLTVL.

The sample holds a few counts of this clonotype. The rearrangement uses TRBV20-1 and TRBJ2-5; the match to TRBD1 covers 10 bases. Germline values: CDR1 DFQATT, CDR2 SNEGSKA (reference sequence). The CDR3 contains 14 residues. Losses at the gene ends were 6 bases for V and 5 bases for J; bases not matched to a gene: 9. CDR3 loop: CSAHPTGGWETQYF. CDR3 coding DNA: TGCAGTGCACACCCGACAGGGGGCTGGGAGACCCAGTACTTC.

This clonotype appeared many times. V usage is TRBV20-1 and J usage is TRBJ2-3; TRBD2 matches 7 bases. The CDR3 spans 13 residues. The V gene's germline CDR1 is DFQATT and CDR2 SNEGSKA (reference sequence). V dropped 2 bases and J dropped 5; count of bases not matched to a gene: 4. The CDR3 is CSARFLAEDTQYF. CDR3 sequence (DNA): TGCAGTGCTAGATTTCTAGCGGAAGATACGCAGTATTTT.

This chain links TRBV3-1 with TRBJ2-7; 8 bases fit TRBD1. The germline V gene encodes CDR1 LGHDT and CDR2 YNNKEL (reference sequence). CDR3 size: 16 residues. Unmatched junction bases numbered 5, after V lost 1 base and J lost 0 bases. CDR3 residues: CASSQATGVLSYEQYF. As DNA, the CDR3 is TGTGCCAGCAGCCAAGCGACAGGGGTCCTCTCCTACGAGCAGTACTTC.

This clonotype was detected ten times or more. The rearrangement links TRBV3-1 to TRBJ2-1, with D uncertain. Per the germline V gene, CDR1 is LGHDT and CDR2 is YNNKEL (reference sequence). The CDR3 runs to 17 residues. V was clipped by 1 base and J by 7 bases, with 20 bases between them. The CDR3 DNA reads as TGTGCCAGCAGCCAAGTTGGTGCCGTTCGGCTACTAAATGAGCAGTTCTTC. Amino acids: CASSQVGAVRLLNEQFF.

CDR3 bases: TGTGCCAGCAGCCAAGTAGCGGCACTAGCGGGATGGGATGAGCAGTTCTTC. Amino acid sequence: CASSQVAALAGWDEQFF. The V and J genes are TRBV4-2 and TRBJ2-1, with 10 bases that match TRBD2. CDR1 and CDR2 (germline): LGHNA, YNFKEQ. With 1 base clipped from V and 8 bases from J, the junction kept 11 bases outside the gene matches. This CDR3 has 17 residues.

This chain connects TRBV20-1 to TRBJ2-5; D is tentatively TRBD1 or TRBD2 (5 bases each). Germline V gene data show CDR1 as DFQATT and CDR2 as SNEGSKA (reference sequence). V lost 3 bases to trimming and J lost 5 bases, with 16 bases between them. This CDR3 has 14 amino acids. For the CDR3, the DNA is TGCAGTGCTAGCCGGGACGCTCGGAGGGAGACCCAGTACTTC. Translating it yields CSASRDARRETQYF.

V is TRBV12-3 or TRBV12-4 and J is TRBJ2-2; possibly TRBD1 for D (6 bases). Trimming took 3 bases from V and 6 from J, leaving 17 bases between them. The CDR3 totals 16 residues. The CDR3 spells CASSLETGFYSGELFF. The CDR3 bases are TGTGCCAGCAGTTTGGAGACAGGATTTTATTCCGGGGAGCTGTTTTTT.

The chain couples TRBV15 to TRBJ2-1, with TRBD1 as a possible D gene (6 bases). Per germline, CDR1 LNHNV and CDR2 YYDKDF (reference sequence). The CDR3 spans 16 residues. Trimming pared 1 base from V and 0 bases from J, leaving 10 bases between. The CDR3 sequence: CATSRGRDISYNEQFF. The CDR3 bases are TGTGCCACCAGCAGAGGAAGGGACATCTCCTACAATGAGCAGTTCTTC.

The V call is TRBV19, the J call TRBJ2-2, with TRBD1 matching over 9 bases. Germline V gives CDR1 LNHDA, CDR2 SQIVND (reference sequence). The V segment lost 2 bases and the J segment 7 bases; nucleotides outside the gene matches: 5. This CDR3 is built from 15 residues. Here the CDR3 reads CASSISGQGGGELFF. The CDR3 DNA reads as TGTGCCAGTAGTATATCGGGACAGGGAGGCGGGGAGCTGTTTTTT.

The chain uses TRBV12-3 or TRBV12-4 and TRBJ2-3; TRBD2 matches at 10 bases. The V gene end was trimmed by 3 bases and the J gene end by 6 bases; junction bases not matched to a gene: 6. This CDR3 is 15 amino acids long. In DNA, the CDR3 is TGTGCCAGCAGTTTGAGCGGGGGGGCCTGGGATACGCAGTATTTT. This encodes CASSLSGGAWDTQYF.

This clonotype came up many times. V is TRBV5-1 and J is TRBJ1-1; 10 bases agree with TRBD1. The germline V gene has CDR1 SGHRS and CDR2 YFSETQ. There are 15 residues in the CDR3. The V and J ends lost 3 bases and 3 bases, in that order; junction bases with no gene match: 5. The CDR3 here is CASSWGQGLYTEAFF. The CDR3 region has the DNA TGCGCCAGCAGCTGGGGACAGGGGCTTTACACTGAAGCTTTCTTT.

This clonotype was counted only a few times. The chain links TRBV6-1 to TRBJ2-7, with 8 bases aligning to TRBD2. Germline trimming cut 5 bases from V and 3 bases from J; bases unmatched to any gene: 12. This CDR3 is built from 16 residues. Germline CDR1 reads MNHNS; CDR2 reads SASEGT. The CDR3 loop reads CASSPRLAPGFYEQYF. The CDR3 DNA is TGTGCCAGCAGTCCGCGACTAGCGCCCGGGTTCTACGAGCAGTACTTC.

This clonotype was seen only a few times. V and J are TRBV7-3 and TRBJ2-5; the D gene is possibly TRBD1 (5 bases). The CDR3 consists of 13 residues. Trimming removed 3 bases at V and 2 bases at J, with 7 bases between. Germline values: CDR1 SGHTA, CDR2 FQGTGA. CDR3 sequence (DNA): TGTGCCAGCAGCTTCTACAGGCAAGAGACCCAGTACTTC. Its protein product is CASSFYRQETQYF.

Here the CDR3 DNA reads TGTGCCAGCAAACGGCGGAAATACGAGCAGTACTTC. Protein product: CASKRRKYEQYF. The rearrangement joins TRBV28 to TRBJ2-7; D is unresolved. With 7 bases removed from V and 4 bases from J, the gap between germline ends came to 11 bases. Germline V gene sequence: CDR1 MDHEN, CDR2 SYDVKM. This CDR3 region has 12 residues.

This clonotype was found a few times. This chain uses TRBV12-3 or TRBV12-4 with TRBJ2-7; 7 bases agree with TRBD1. There are 14 residues in the CDR3. V was clipped by 5 bases and J by 2 bases; unmatched bases: 6. The CDR3 DNA follows: TGTGCCAGCAGTGAGACAGGGTCAACCTACGAGCAGTACTTC. Translating gives CASSETGSTYEQYF.

The genes are TRBV29-1 and TRBJ2-7; D possibly corresponds to TRBD2 (5 bases). V shed 1 base and J shed 2 bases, with 18 bases lying between them. The CDR3 totals 16 residues. Germline V CDR1 and CDR2: SQVTM, ANQGSEA. The CDR3 DNA reads as TGCAGCGTTGAAGTATGGAGGCAGGCCTCCGCCTACGAGCAGTACTTC. Protein sequence: CSVEVWRQASAYEQYF.

V is TRBV15 and J is TRBJ2-3; D not resolved. Trimming removed 2 bases at V and 5 bases at J, with 17 bases between. CDR3 length: 16 amino acids. The V gene's germline CDR1 is LNHNV and CDR2 YYDKDF (reference sequence). The CDR3 is CATSRMGLLVRDTQYF. CDR3 nucleotides: TGTGCCACCAGCAGAATGGGCCTCCTGGTTAGAGATACGCAGTATTTT.

The V and J genes are TRBV4-2 and TRBJ2-1; 8 nucleotides line up with TRBD1. The trim removed 3 bases at V and 0 bases at J, leaving 1 base unmatched. Germline V gene lookup returns CDR1 LGHNA and CDR2 YNFKEQ. CDR3 length: 15 amino acids. The CDR3 nucleotides read TGTGCCAGCAGCCATGACAGGGGCTCCTACAATGAGCAGTTCTTC. Amino acid sequence: CASSHDRGSYNEQFF.

In this sample, this clonotype turned up many times. This sequence joins TRBV20-1 and TRBJ1-5; the D is unclear. CDR1 is DFQATT and CDR2 is SNEGSKA in the germline V gene (reference sequence). Trimming left V 3 bases short and J 7 bases short, with 13 bases between. The CDR3 has 13 amino acids. The CDR3 is CSARLGWRQPQHF. CDR3 nucleotides: TGCAGTGCTAGGTTGGGGTGGAGGCAGCCCCAGCATTTT.

The V gene is TRBV12-3 or TRBV12-4, the J gene TRBJ1-1; TRBD1 is a possible D gene (6 bases). This CDR3 has 16 residues. With 5 bases removed from V and 0 bases from J, the gap between germline ends came to 16 bases. CDR3 sequence: CASSPGGTFLNTEAFF. CDR3 nucleotides: TGTGCCAGCAGTCCCGGGGGCACCTTCCTGAACACTGAAGCTTTCTTT.

V usage is TRBV4-3 and J usage is TRBJ2-1; 11 bases agree with TRBD2. Losses at the gene ends were 2 bases for V and 8 bases for J; bases not matched to a gene: 5. CDR3 length: 15 amino acids. Germline loops: CDR1 LGHNA, CDR2 YSLEER. The chain's CDR3 is CASSQILAGAYEQFF. CDR3 nucleotide sequence: TGCGCCAGCAGCCAAATACTAGCGGGAGCCTATGAGCAGTTCTTC.

V and J are TRBV15 and TRBJ2-1; 7 bases match TRBD2. CDR3 size: 15 residues. Trimming took 5 bases from V and 7 from J; bases not matched to a gene: 11. From germline, CDR1 is LNHNV and CDR2 YYDKDF (reference sequence). The CDR3 nucleotides read TGTGCCACCAGCGGGGAGGCGGGAGTCCCTAATGAGCAGTTCTTC. It encodes CATSGEAGVPNEQFF. The full variable domain, its missing parts supplied by reference TRBV15 and TRBJ2-1, is DAMVIQNPRYQVTQFGKPVTLSCSQTLNHNVMYWYQQKSSQAPKLLFHYYDKDFNNEADTPDNFQSRRPNTSFCFLDIRSPGLGDTAMYLCATSGEAGVPNEQFFGPGTRLTVL.

As concerns this clonotype: Germline is not matched at one junction end, which may reflect a read error. The J gene is TRBJ2-7, the V gene TRBV9; 9 bases are a match to TRBD1. The CDR3 length is 15 residues. The germline CDR1 and CDR2 sequences are SGDLS and YYNGEE. In DNA form, the CDR3 reads TGTACCAGCAGCGTCGGACAGGGGTCCTCCTACGAGCAGTACTTC. This codes for CTSSVGQGSSYEQYF.

V and J are TRBV5-5 and TRBJ2-4; 8 bases align to TRBD2. There are 15 residues in the CDR3. Trimming at V came to 8 bases and at J to 2 bases, leaving 9 bases not matched to a gene. Germline values: CDR1 SGHKS, CDR2 YYEKEE (reference sequence). CDR3 amino acids: CARDSTSGPKNIQYF. In nucleotides, the CDR3 is TGTGCCAGGGACTCCACTAGCGGTCCCAAAAACATTCAGTACTTC.

The chain joins TRBV7-2 to TRBJ2-5; 9 nucleotides align to TRBD1. Per germline, CDR1 SGHTA and CDR2 FQGNSA. Trimming cost V 5 bases and J 1 base; bases outside gene matches: 5. CDR3 size: 15 residues. The CDR3 reads CASSPGTGSQETQYF. Here the CDR3 DNA reads TGTGCCAGCAGCCCAGGGACAGGGAGCCAAGAGACCCAGTACTTC.

The chain recombines TRBV12-3 or TRBV12-4 with TRBJ1-4, with TRBD1 matching 7 bases. This CDR3 is 15 amino acids long. The ends lost 5 bases at V and 7 bases at J; junction bases unmatched: 10. CDR3 DNA: TGTGCCAGCAGTCTCTCCGGGACAGAGAGTGAAAAACTGTTTTTT. It encodes CASSLSGTESEKLFF.

Ten or more counts support this clonotype. The J gene is TRBJ1-2, the V gene TRBV4-1; no reliable D call. The CDR3 covers 14 residues. Trimming removed 0 bases at V and 2 bases at J, with 7 bases between. Germline V CDR1 and CDR2: MGHRA, YSYEKL. The CDR3 DNA is TGCGCCAGCAGCCAAGATCTCCGGAACTATGGCTACACCTTC. As protein: CASSQDLRNYGYTF.

The chain employs TRBV7-9 and TRBJ2-3; possibly TRBD1 or TRBD2 for D (6 bases each). V dropped 2 bases and J dropped 6 bases, with 9 bases sitting between them. Germline V lookup: CDR1 SEHNR, CDR2 FQNEAQ (reference sequence). The CDR3 covers 13 residues. The CDR3 DNA is TGTGCCAGCAGCTTACACGGGGGCGATACGCAGTATTTT. Translated: CASSLHGGDTQYF.